These 32 T cell receptor beta chains were sequenced from one sample in a study of immune heterogeneity within non-small cell lung tumors. Samples each supplied about 610 ng of bulk tumor genomic DNA as template. Multiple biopsies spaced far apart were taken from each primary tumor during surgery. Each patient presented with untreated, newly diagnosed non-small cell lung cancer and received curative surgery. TCR beta CDR3 regions came from multiplex PCR with 32 forward V and 13 reverse J primers. TCRdb re-called the multiplex PCR reads through MiXCR, storing one row per CDR3 protein. Of 4,600 or so distinct CDR3 sequences listed, more than 30% were seen once; the top ten hold about 30%. The sequenced sample consisted of lung tumor tissue. These receptors originate from a woman aged 50 to 65 with non-small cell lung cancer.

This clonotype rates as medium-sized. This sequence joins TRBV12-3 or TRBV12-4 and TRBJ1-2; 8 nucleotides agree with TRBD1. This CDR3 contains 14 residues. Losses at the gene ends were 7 bases for V and 4 bases for J; bases not matched to a gene: 8. CDR3 sequence reads: CASTLGQGLYGYTF. The DNA of the CDR3 is TGTGCCAGCACCCTCGGACAGGGACTCTATGGCTACACCTTC.

This clonotype was found many times. V is TRBV7-9 and J is TRBJ1-4; D may be TRBD1 (5 bases). CDR3 length equals 15 residues. Germline CDR1 and CDR2: SEHNR and FQNEAQ (reference sequence). Deletions cut 4 bases from V and 0 bases from J, with 9 bases between. The CDR3 protein is CASSSRTTTNEKLFF. The CDR3 coding sequence is TGTGCCAGCAGCTCCCGGACAACAACTAATGAAAAACTGTTTTTT.

V is TRBV12-3 or TRBV12-4 and J is TRBJ2-7; D is undetermined. There are 13 residues in the CDR3. Deletions cut 6 bases from V and 6 bases from J, with 15 bases between. CDR3 bases: TGTGCCAGCAGGGCTTTAGTACTGGGCGAGCAGTACTTC. Its translation is CASRALVLGEQYF.

This clonotype is medium-sized in the sample. The chain links TRBV28 to TRBJ1-5; D not certain. The CDR3 has 13 residues. Germline V gene sequence: CDR1 MDHEN, CDR2 SYDVKM. V lost 6 bases, J lost 11 bases, and 17 bases lay in between. CDR3 residues: CASRTDGPRSQHF. In DNA, the CDR3 is TGTGCCAGCAGGACGGACGGTCCCAGGTCCCAGCATTTT. The full variable domain, completed using reference TRBV28 and TRBJ1-5, is DVKVTQSSRYLVKRTGEKVFLECVQDMDHENMFWYRQDPGLGLRLIYFSYDVKMKEKGDIPEGYSVSREKKERFSLILESASTNQTSMYLCASRTDGPRSQHFGDGTRLSIL.

This clonotype has more than one count but fewer than ten. The CDR3 carries no conserved terminal phenylalanine or tryptophan, so it likely arises from a read error. The gene calls are TRBV11-2 and TRBJ2-2, with no clear D. The V gene lost 4 bases and the J gene lost 0 bases, with 9 bases spanning the gap. This CDR3 region has 15 residues. Germline CDR1 SGHAT, CDR2 FQNNGV. CDR3 residues: CASSSWLPNTGELFL. The CDR3 DNA follows: TGTGCCAGCAGCTCGTGGCTGCCGAACACCGGGGAGCTGTTTCTT.

By proportion, this clonotype is medium-sized. The chain has TRBV7-9 and TRBJ1-2; D possibly corresponds to TRBD1 (5 bases). Trimming cost V 5 bases and J 4 bases, with 11 bases left between them. The CDR3 runs to 13 residues. Germline V gene sequence: CDR1 SEHNR, CDR2 FQNEAQ (reference sequence). The CDR3 nucleotides are TGTGCCAGCAGCCTGGGGGGGACCTATGGCTACACCTTC. The encoded protein is CASSLGGTYGYTF.

This clonotype qualifies as medium-sized. This chain uses TRBV28 with TRBJ2-7, with D perhaps matching TRBD2 (5 bases). The V gene's germline CDR1 is MDHEN and CDR2 SYDVKM. This CDR3 region has 15 residues. Trimming cost V 2 bases and J 5 bases, with 16 bases left between them. The DNA of the CDR3 is TGTGCCAGCAGTTTAGGAGGACCACGAAGCAACGAGCAGTACTTC. Protein product: CASSLGGPRSNEQYF.

By share, this clonotype counts as large. V and J are TRBV20-1 and TRBJ2-7; 7 bases map to TRBD2. CDR1 and CDR2 (germline): DFQATT, SNEGSKA (reference sequence). The CDR3 is 13 residues long. The J segment lost 2 bases and the V segment lost 6 bases, leaving 7 bases of the junction unmatched. The CDR3 here is CSAKGLTPYEQYF. CDR3 DNA sequence: TGCAGTGCCAAGGGACTAACTCCCTACGAGCAGTACTTC.

This clonotype is termed medium-sized. V and J are TRBV12-3 or TRBV12-4 and TRBJ2-7; D may be TRBD2 (5 bases). The CDR3 has 12 residues. Trimming removed 6 bases at V and 7 bases at J, with 13 bases between. CDR3 loop: CASSSLPGEQYF. CDR3 sequence (DNA): TGTGCCAGCAGCTCTCTACCGGGGGAGCAGTACTTC.

This clonotype has just a few counts. The chain recombines TRBV20-1 with TRBJ1-1, with TRBD1 identical over 9 bases. J lost 2 bases, V lost 1 base, and 2 bases had no gene match. Per germline, CDR1 DFQATT and CDR2 SNEGSKA (reference sequence). CDR3 length: 14 amino acids. The CDR3 reads CSARGDRANTEAFF. In DNA, the CDR3 is TGCAGTGCTAGAGGGGACAGGGCTAACACTGAAGCTTTCTTT.

The chain uses TRBV19 and TRBJ1-2; D perhaps matches TRBD1 (5 bases). CDR1 and CDR2 from the germline V gene are LNHDA and SQIVND (reference sequence). The CDR3 loop spans 14 amino acids. V was trimmed by 4 bases and J by 7 bases, leaving 16 bases between them. CDR3 in amino acids: CASSTGHPYGGYTF. As DNA, the CDR3 is TGTGCCAGTAGTACCGGACACCCGTATGGTGGCTACACCTTC.

Relative to its sample, this clonotype is medium-sized. The CDR3 spells CASRLQNVSPLHF. The CDR3 DNA reads as TGTGCCAGTAGGCTACAGAATGTTTCACCCCTCCACTTT. This chain joins TRBV19 and TRBJ1-6; no reliable D call. Trimming stripped 6 bases from V and 9 bases from J, with 12 bases between. CDR3 size: 13 residues. Germline CDR1 reads LNHDA; CDR2 reads SQIVND (reference sequence).

V usage is TRBV7-9 and J usage is TRBJ1-4, with D tentatively TRBD1 (5 bases). Germline V gene data show CDR1 as SEHNR and CDR2 as FQNEAQ (reference sequence). The CDR3 is 15 amino acids. V lost 5 bases and J lost 3, with 13 bases in between. CDR3 nucleotides: TGTGCCAGCAGCCAAGGGGCGCCGGCTAATGAAAAACTGTTTTTT. As protein: CASSQGAPANEKLFF.

Relative to its sample, this clonotype is medium-sized. The rearrangement joins TRBV3-1 to TRBJ2-3; D may be TRBD2 (5 bases). The CDR3 runs 12 residues. Germline V CDR1 and CDR2: LGHDT, YNNKEL (reference sequence). Trimming cost V 1 base and J 6 bases, with 5 bases left between them. The CDR3 here is CASSQGGDTQYF. The CDR3 DNA reads TGTGCCAGCAGCCAAGGAGGGGATACGCAGTATTTT.

In this sample, this clonotype is medium-sized. The chain joins TRBV20-1 to TRBJ1-2; unclear D gene. The germline V gene has CDR1 DFQATT and CDR2 SNEGSKA (reference sequence). V was clipped by 0 bases and J by 0 bases, with 8 bases between them. This CDR3 spans 14 amino acids. In DNA form, the CDR3 reads TGCAGTGCTAGAGAACCCGGAACTAACTATGGCTACACCTTC. Translation gives CSAREPGTNYGYTF.

The chain uses TRBV7-2 and TRBJ2-7, with 8 bases that match TRBD2. From germline, CDR1 is SGHTA and CDR2 FQGNSA. J was trimmed by 4 bases and V by 5 bases; bases with no gene match: 10. The CDR3 is 15 residues long. CDR3 residues: CASSPRGEREYEQYF. DNA for the CDR3: TGTGCCAGCAGCCCGAGAGGAGAGCGGGAGTACGAGCAGTACTTC.

Worth noting for this clonotype: The germline gene is not matched at one end of the junction; a read error may be the cause. The chain employs TRBV15 and TRBJ2-5; no definite D call. CDR3 size: 13 residues. Germline V lookup: CDR1 LNHNV, CDR2 YYDKDF (reference sequence). CDR3 sequence reads: CATSRFGGETHYF. The DNA for the CDR3 is TGTGCCACCAGCAGGTTTGGCGGTGAGACCCACTACTTC.

Note on this clonotype: This clone may be a read error of a much larger clone one base away. The CDR3 is CDSSRSRDRNTGELFF. CDR3 sequence (DNA): TGTGACAGCAGTCGGAGCCGGGACAGGAACACCGGGGAGCTGTTTTTT. The J gene is TRBJ2-2, the V gene TRBV7-3; 7 bases line up with TRBD1. The germline CDR1 and CDR2 sequences are SGHTA and FQGTGA. The CDR3 contains 16 residues.

By share of the sample, this clonotype is medium-sized. The rearrangement joins TRBV19 to TRBJ1-4; no definite D call. The CDR3 totals 12 residues. Germline CDR1 reads LNHDA; CDR2 reads SQIVND (reference sequence). V shed 3 bases and J shed 8 bases, with 7 bases lying between them. CDR3 amino acids: CASSIFGEKLFF. CDR3 in DNA: TGTGCCAGTAGTATCTTTGGGGAAAAACTGTTTTTT. Complete variable domain (other parts from reference TRBV19 and TRBJ1-4): DGGITQSPKYLFRKEGQNVTLSCEQNLNHDAMYWYRQDPGQGLRLIYYSQIVNDFQKGDIAEGYSVSREKKESFPLTVTSAQKNPTAFYLCASSIFGEKLFFGSGTQLSVL.

This clonotype was detected once. A much larger clone differs by one base, so this may be a read error. The chain joins TRBV7-9 to TRBJ1-1, with a weak D call TRBD1 (6 bases). The CDR3 runs 14 residues. The V gene's germline CDR1 is SEHNR and CDR2 FQNEAQ (reference sequence). The CDR3, as DNA: TGTGCCAGCAGCGTACAGGGAACGAACACTAAAGCTTTCTTT. This sequence encodes CASSVQGTNTKAFF.

This clonotype appeared many times. This sequence joins TRBV29-1 and TRBJ1-3; 7 bases match TRBD1. The CDR3 length is 12 residues. Trimming at V came to 7 bases and at J to 3 bases, leaving 3 bases not matched to a gene. Germline V gene lookup returns CDR1 SQVTM and CDR2 ANQGSEA. The CDR3 nucleotides read TGCAGCGCAGGGACAGTTGGAAACACCATATATTTT. Translation gives CSAGTVGNTIYF. Full variable domain (outside the CDR3, taken from reference TRBV29-1 and TRBJ1-3): SAVISQKPSRDICQRGTSLTIQCQVDSQVTMMFWYRQQPGQSLTLIATANQGSEATYESGFVIDKFPISRPNLTFSTLTVSNMSPEDSSIYLCSAGTVGNTIYFGEGSWLTVV.

The chain joins TRBV6-1 to TRBJ1-2; TRBD1 matches at 8 bases. Germline V gene lookup returns CDR1 MNHNS and CDR2 SASEGT. The CDR3 has 12 amino acids. V trimming: 5 bases; J trimming: 8 bases; junction bases outside the gene matches: 4. CDR3 in DNA: TGTGCCAGCAGTCGACAGGGGAGGGGCTACACCTTC. Translation: CASSRQGRGYTF.

Relative to its sample, this clonotype is medium-sized. The rearrangement joins TRBV28 to TRBJ1-1; possible D gene TRBD1, 6 bases. The CDR3 extends over 13 amino acids. The V end lost 6 bases, the J end lost 6 bases, and 14 bases lay between the germline ends. Germline V CDR1 and CDR2: MDHEN, SYDVKM. DNA of the CDR3: TGTGCCAGCAGATTCCAGGGGAGCCCTGAAGCTTTCTTT. Residues: CASRFQGSPEAFF. The whole variable domain, filled in from reference TRBV28 and TRBJ1-1, reads DVKVTQSSRYLVKRTGEKVFLECVQDMDHENMFWYRQDPGLGLRLIYFSYDVKMKEKGDIPEGYSVSREKKERFSLILESASTNQTSMYLCASRFQGSPEAFFGQGTRLTVV.

The genes are TRBV6-1 and TRBJ1-5; D perhaps matches TRBD1 (6 bases). CDR1 MNHNS and CDR2 SASEGT come from the germline V gene. The germline V and J ends were trimmed by 4 bases and 3 bases, with 10 bases remaining between them. This CDR3 region has 14 residues. For the CDR3, the DNA is TGTGCCAGCAGTGGACAGGTGGACAATCAGCCCCAGCATTTT. Its translation: CASSGQVDNQPQHF.

The chain joins TRBV27 to TRBJ1-4, with D possibly TRBD1 on 6 matching bases. The ends were cut back, 9 bases at V and 8 bases at J, with 19 bases in the middle. In germline, CDR1 is MNHEY, CDR2 SMNVEV (reference sequence). CDR3 size: 14 residues. The CDR3 is CASGIRGGQEKLFF. CDR3 DNA sequence: TGTGCCAGTGGGATACGGGGGGGACAAGAAAAACTGTTTTTT.

By sample fraction, this clonotype is medium-sized. The rearrangement joins TRBV7-8 to TRBJ1-3; weak D call: TRBD1 (6 bases). Germline V gene lookup returns CDR1 SGHVS and CDR2 FQNEAQ. Trimming removed 6 bases from V and 0 bases from J, with 9 bases in between. The CDR3 sequence is 14 residues long. The CDR3 nucleotides read TGTGCCAGCAGGGAGGGGGGCTCTGGAAACACCATATATTTT. Translating gives CASREGGSGNTIYF. The full variable domain, rest sourced from reference TRBV7-8 and TRBJ1-3, is GAGVSQSPRYKVAKRGQDVALRCDPISGHVSLFWYQQALGQGPEFLTYFQNEAQLDKSGLPSDRFFAERPEGSVSTLKIQRTQQEDSAVYLCASREGGSGNTIYFGEGSWLTVV.

This chain uses TRBV5-4 with TRBJ2-5; no definite D call. V shed 1 base and J shed 5 bases, with 18 bases lying between them. The CDR3 loop spans 16 amino acids. CDR1 and CDR2 from the germline V gene are SGHNT and YYREEE (reference sequence). The CDR3 sequence is CASSLWSLITWETQYF. CDR3 DNA: TGTGCCAGCAGCTTGTGGTCCCTGATCACCTGGGAGACCCAGTACTTC.

To note about this clonotype: This clone may be a read error of a much larger clone one base away. The rearrangement uses TRBV20-1 and TRBJ1-5; D is uncertain. The germline gives CDR1 DFQATT, CDR2 SNEGSKA (reference sequence). V was clipped by 4 bases and J by 4 bases, with 20 bases between them. This CDR3 is built from 16 residues. The DNA of the CDR3 is TGCAGTGCTACCTGTCGGGTACAAGGAAAGAATCAGCCCCAGCATTTT. Encoded protein: CSATCRVQGKNQPQHF.

This clonotype is medium-sized. This chain uses TRBV30 with TRBJ2-7; D unclear. The germline gives CDR1 GTSNPN, CDR2 SVGIG (reference sequence). Trimming left V 2 bases short and J 2 bases short, with 10 bases between. CDR3 length equals 13 residues. The CDR3 sequence is CAWSRQRTYEQYF. The DNA for the CDR3 is TGTGCCTGGAGTCGGCAGAGGACCTACGAGCAGTACTTC.

This clonotype appeared many times. The genes are TRBV4-1 and TRBJ2-5; no definite D call. Trimming left V 0 bases short and J 14 bases short, with 16 bases between. This CDR3 comprises 13 residues. Germline CDR1 reads MGHRA; CDR2 reads YSYEKL. This chain's CDR3 is CASSQDQYLPQYF. The CDR3 DNA sequence: TGCGCCAGCAGCCAAGATCAGTACCTGCCGCAATACTTC.

This clonotype is medium-sized. J is TRBJ2-2 and V is TRBV6-1, with TRBD2 matching over 9 bases. The CDR3 sequence is 16 residues long. Germline trimming cut 5 bases from V and 6 bases from J; bases unmatched to any gene: 10. Germline loops: CDR1 MNHNS, CDR2 SASEGT. The CDR3 DNA reads as TGTGCCAGCAGTTCCCCTAGCGGGAAGGGGCCCGGGGAGCTGTTTTTT. Protein: CASSSPSGKGPGELFF.

This chain uses TRBV15 with TRBJ2-7; TRBD2 agrees at 10 bases. Per the germline V gene, CDR1 is LNHNV and CDR2 is YYDKDF (reference sequence). The CDR3 sequence is 17 residues long. J was trimmed by 4 bases and V by 3 bases; bases with no gene match: 12. This CDR3 is CATSSLGLARAGYEQYF. Written as DNA, the CDR3 is TGTGCCACCAGCAGCCTGGGACTAGCGAGGGCCGGATACGAGCAGTACTTC.